The 8 T cell receptor beta chains below were found in one sample sequenced in a study of tumor and adjacent non-tumor tissue in lung cancer. RNA was extracted from bulk tissue without any cell sorting. TCRbeta libraries were built with three rounds of nested PCR, modified from ARM-PCR. TCRdb analysed the multiplex PCR reads with MiXCR anew, one entry per CDR3 protein. The sample contains fewer than 120,000 distinct CDR3 sequences, over 75% of which appear only once. Sequencing was done on a sample of lung tumor tissue. All receptors derive from a man between 65 and 85 years old with non-small cell lung cancer.

This sequence joins TRBV12-3 or TRBV12-4 and TRBJ2-7, with a possible D match to TRBD1 (5 bases). The CDR3 runs 14 residues. Trimming removed 9 bases at V and 5 bases at J, with 20 bases between. CDR3: CASSQETVPHEQYF. Written as DNA, the CDR3 is TGTGCCAGTAGTCAGGAGACAGTTCCACACGAGCAGTACTTC.

Points on this clonotype: The germline gene is not matched at one end of the junction; a read error may be the cause. The rearrangement uses TRBV12-3 or TRBV12-4 and TRBJ2-7; a weak D match, TRBD2 (7 bases). This CDR3 has 14 residues. Here the CDR3 reads CASSFAGAGYEQHF. The CDR3 nucleotides are TGTGCCAGCAGTTTCGCGGGGGCAGGCTACGAGCAGCACTTC.

As regards this clonotype: A junction end diverges from the germline sequence, so it may reflect a read error. The CDR3 DNA reads as TGTGCCGGCAGTTCTCGTTCGGACACTGAAGCTTTCTTT. Translated, it gives CAGSSRSDTEAFF. The chain links TRBV12-3 or TRBV12-4 to TRBJ1-1; D ambiguous. CDR3 length: 13 residues.

The chain employs TRBV6-5 and TRBJ1-2; D unresolved. Germline CDR1 is MNHEY and CDR2 is SVGAGI. The germline V and J ends were trimmed by 0 bases and 11 bases, with 16 bases remaining between them. This CDR3 has 14 residues. The CDR3 region has the DNA TGTGCCAGCAGTTACTCGATCCGTTCTGGCGCTTACACCTTC. This codes for CASSYSIRSGAYTF.

The table lists this clonotype with many counts. J is TRBJ1-2 and V is TRBV5-1; D is undetermined. The CDR3 is made up of 14 amino acids. With 0 bases removed from V and 10 bases from J, the gap between germline ends came to 16 bases. Germline V gene lookup returns CDR1 SGHRS and CDR2 YFSETQ. In nucleotides, the CDR3 is TGCGCCAGCAGCTTGGCGGCCAGTCAATCTGACTACACCTTC. This encodes CASSLAASQSDYTF.

This clonotype was picked up one time. The germline gene is not matched at one end of the junction; a read error may be the cause. The V call is TRBV20-1, the J call TRBJ2-3, with 11 bases fitting TRBD2. Germline V CDR1 and CDR2: DFQATT, SNEGSKA (reference sequence). The CDR3 is 16 residues long. For the CDR3, the DNA is TGTAATGCTAGAACTAGCGGGGGCCCTAGCACAGATACGCAGTATTTT. As protein: CNARTSGGPSTDTQYF.

To note about this clonotype: Because the CDR3's place on the DNA is in doubt, the DNA is left out and the CDR3 is given as listed by TCRdb. The V call is TRBV6-6, the J call TRBJ2-7. Germline values: CDR1 MNHNY, CDR2 SVGAGI (reference sequence). The CDR3 comprises 11 residues, both ends counted. This chain's CDR3 is CVASGNGEEYF.

The chain is built from TRBV12-3 or TRBV12-4 and TRBJ1-2, with TRBD1 matching over 9 bases. The CDR3 consists of 16 residues. V shed 8 bases, J shed 4 bases, and the junction held 14 bases outside the gene matches. The CDR3, as DNA: TGTGCCAGCGGTCTGGGACAGGGCTATTCAGGCTATGGCTACACCTTC. Translation: CASGLGQGYSGYGYTF.